This T cell receptor beta chain is drawn from a study of blood T cell repertoires in COVID-19. Those who participated ranged in age from about 18 to 95 years and resided in about two dozen US areas. Participants were placed into cohorts based on the clinical history they reported. Two negative PCRs, clearance, or symptom resolution were required of recovered Cohort 3 donors. This CDR3 has 16 residues. V was cut by 0 bases and J by 0 bases, with 11 bases left in between. CDR1 is SGHRS, CDR2 YFSETQ, per germline. Profiled with immunoSEQ multiplex PCR; TCRdb holds only in-frame clones, not every one. This table has almost 200,000 clones, approximately 88% appearing once.

The sequenced sample consisted of PBMCs or T cells enriched from blood (not recorded which). This clonotype originated in a woman between 18 and 29 years old who had recovered from COVID-19. The rearrangement joins TRBV5-1 to TRBJ2-3, with D possibly matching TRBD1 (5 bases). The CDR3 loop is CASSLEQAVSTDTQYF. The CDR3, as DNA: TGCGCCAGCAGCTTGGAACAGGCAGTTAGCACAGATACGCAGTATTTT.